Shown below are 20 T cell receptor beta chains from a single sample sequenced in a study of T-cell memory formation after mild COVID-19. TCRdb processed the 5' RACE reads anew with MiXCR; each CDR3 protein has one entry. Among hundreds of thousands of distinct CDR3 sequences listed, about a fifth were seen once. The sequencing sample was made of PBMCs or a T cell subset sorted from them (not recorded which). These receptor sequences come from an adult woman who had mild COVID-19 (a few samples of this study predate the infection). Cell type and time point are not known.

This clonotype was found a few times. The genes are TRBV30 and TRBJ2-7, with no clear D. The CDR3 runs to 13 residues. V lost 0 bases to trimming and J lost 6 bases, with 12 bases between them. Germline V gene lookup returns CDR1 GTSNPN and CDR2 SVGIG (reference sequence). The CDR3 spells CAWSVRGVSEQYF. Here the CDR3 DNA reads TGTGCCTGGAGTGTACGTGGGGTATCCGAGCAGTACTTC.

This clonotype has a count of ten or more. The rearrangement links TRBV24-1 to TRBJ2-1; 9 nucleotides match TRBD2. V lost 4 bases and J lost 3; bases outside the gene matches: 9. There are 17 residues in the CDR3. Germline CDR1 reads KGHDR; CDR2 reads SFDVKD. The CDR3 here is CATSDPTLAGFYNEQFF. CDR3 nucleotides: TGTGCCACCAGTGACCCGACCCTAGCGGGGTTCTACAATGAGCAGTTCTTC.

This clonotype was seen only a few times. The chain's CDR3 is CASSDVWDRVYEQYF. CDR3 sequence (DNA): TGTGCCAGCAGTGATGTGTGGGACAGGGTCTACGAGCAGTACTTC. The J gene is TRBJ2-7, the V gene TRBV12-3 or TRBV12-4, with TRBD1 identical over 9 bases. After removal of 5 bases from V and 3 bases from J, the junction contained 8 bases not matched to a gene. The CDR3 is 15 residues long.

The chain is built from TRBV29-1 and TRBJ2-3; 9 bases are shared with TRBD2. The CDR3 has 15 residues. V was pared by 2 bases and J by 3 bases, with 6 bases of the junction left unmatched. Germline V gene data show CDR1 as SQVTM and CDR2 as ANQGSEA. The CDR3 sequence: CSVELPSGRTDTQYF. The CDR3 coding sequence is TGCAGCGTTGAACTTCCGAGCGGGAGGACAGATACGCAGTATTTT.

The chain links TRBV14 to TRBJ2-7; D is uncertain. Germline CDR1 SGHDN, CDR2 FVKESK. This CDR3 region has 12 residues. The V end lost 4 bases, the J end lost 3 bases, and 7 bases lay between the germline ends. For the CDR3, the DNA is TGTGCCAGCAGCCTTCTCTACTACGAGCAGTACTTC. Its translation is CASSLLYYEQYF.

This clonotype was seen a few times. CDR3 DNA: TGCGCCAGCAGCTCTGGGACAGGGGGTATTCTCTCAGATACGCAGTATTTT. Residues: CASSSGTGGILSDTQYF. The chain carries TRBV5-1 and TRBJ2-3; 11 nucleotides line up with TRBD1. The CDR3 runs to 17 residues. Losses at the gene ends were 3 bases for V and 4 bases for J; bases not matched to a gene: 10. Germline V lookup: CDR1 SGHRS, CDR2 YFSETQ.

V is TRBV12-3 or TRBV12-4 and J is TRBJ1-2, with a tentative D call TRBD1 (6 bases). V lost 6 bases and J 7 bases, leaving 12 bases between the germline ends. This CDR3 region has 12 residues. The CDR3 loop reads CASSPTGRGYTF. In DNA form, the CDR3 reads TGTGCCAGCAGCCCAACAGGGCGTGGCTACACCTTC.

This chain connects TRBV4-2 to TRBJ2-3; TRBD2 aligns across 7 bases. The CDR3 runs to 15 residues. Trimming took 1 base from V and 7 from J; bases not matched to a gene: 8. Germline V CDR1 and CDR2: LGHNA, YNFKEQ. The CDR3 sequence is CASSQARTSGNTQYF. CDR3 DNA sequence: TGTGCCAGCAGCCAAGCCCGTACAAGCGGGAATACGCAGTATTTT.

This clonotype was observed a few times. This rearrangement joins TRBV9 to TRBJ2-2, with D possibly TRBD2 on 5 matching bases. The CDR3 totals 11 residues. V was pared by 3 bases and J by 8 bases, with 5 bases between. The germline V gene has CDR1 SGDLS and CDR2 YYNGEE. DNA for the CDR3: TGTGCCAGCAGCGGCGGGGGGGAGCTGTTTTTT. This translates into CASSGGGELFF.

There are a few counts of this clonotype. The V call is TRBV10-3, the J call TRBJ2-7; the D is unclear. V was clipped by 0 bases and J by 0 bases, with 9 bases between them. The CDR3 totals 15 residues. The germline V gene has CDR1 ENHRY and CDR2 SYGVKD. The CDR3 bases are TGTGCCATCAGTGAGTCAACACGGACCTCCTACGAGCAGTACTTC. This gives the protein CAISESTRTSYEQYF.

This clonotype was counted between two and nine times. The chain uses TRBV3-1 and TRBJ2-7; D gene ambiguous. V lost 1 base to trimming and J lost 5 bases, with 18 bases between them. Germline V CDR1 and CDR2: LGHDT, YNNKEL (reference sequence). The CDR3 length is 16 residues. The CDR3 region is CASSQGAPPPWNEQYF. The CDR3 DNA reads TGTGCCAGCAGCCAAGGCGCACCCCCTCCATGGAACGAGCAGTACTTC.

This clonotype was seen more than once but under ten times. CDR3 protein: CASRPGLAGPTQYF. In DNA form, the CDR3 reads TGTGCCAGCAGACCGGGACTAGCGGGACCTACGCAGTATTTT. This chain connects TRBV11-2 to TRBJ2-3; 13 bases align to TRBD2. Germline lookup yields CDR1 SGHAT and CDR2 FQNNGV. With V trimmed by 6 bases and J by 8 bases, 5 bases remained unmatched. The CDR3 is 14 amino acids.

This clonotype was observed a handful of times. V and J are TRBV11-3 and TRBJ2-1, with 8 bases aligning to TRBD2. The trim removed 7 bases at V and 5 bases at J, leaving 19 bases unmatched. This CDR3 comprises 18 residues. Germline CDR1 and CDR2: SGHNT and YENEEA. CDR3 sequence (DNA): TGTGCCAGCAACACAGTGGGTAGCGGGGACCCTCGGGACAATGAGCAGTTCTTC. It specifies CASNTVGSGDPRDNEQFF.

In its sample, this clonotype was seen many times. The chain is built from TRBV7-6 and TRBJ2-5; D is undetermined. Germline V gene lookup returns CDR1 SGHVS and CDR2 FNYEAQ. The CDR3 has 11 amino acids. V lost 6 bases, J lost 3 bases, and 5 bases lay in between. The CDR3 bases are TGTGCCAGCAGGACGGAAGAGACCCAGTACTTC. It yields the protein CASRTEETQYF.

The gene calls are TRBV3-1 and TRBJ1-2; 8 bases align to TRBD1. The CDR3 is 14 amino acids. Per the germline V gene, CDR1 is LGHDT and CDR2 is YNNKEL (reference sequence). V trimming: 3 bases; J trimming: 3 bases; junction bases outside the gene matches: 3. The CDR3 protein is CASSHLDRDYGYTF. The DNA of the CDR3 is TGTGCCAGCAGCCACTTGGACAGGGACTATGGCTACACCTTC.

The sample holds a few counts of this clonotype. The rearrangement links TRBV15 to TRBJ1-6; D uncertain. The V gene's germline CDR1 is LNHNV and CDR2 YYDKDF (reference sequence). The ends were cut back, 3 bases at V and 5 bases at J, with 11 bases in the middle. The CDR3 is made up of 15 amino acids. The DNA of the CDR3 is TGTGCCACCAGCAGGGTGGCAGGTGATAATTCACCCCTCCACTTT. Protein sequence: CATSRVAGDNSPLHF.

As for this clonotype: One junction end does not reproduce the germline sequence, and a read error may be involved. The chain carries TRBV30 and TRBJ2-2; D is possibly TRBD1 or TRBD2 (6 bases each). CDR3 length equals 13 residues. Per germline, CDR1 GTSNPN and CDR2 SVGIG (reference sequence). CDR3 DNA: TGTGCCTGGATTCCCTCGGACGGTGGAGGAGGGGGTTTT. Its translation: CAWIPSDGGGGGF.

The V gene is TRBV9, the J gene TRBJ1-1, with a possible D match to TRBD1 (6 bases). V was trimmed by 0 bases and J by 5 bases, leaving 11 bases between them. This CDR3 comprises 14 residues. From germline, CDR1 is SGDLS and CDR2 YYNGEE. CDR3 amino acids: CASSVEPRGTEAFF. CDR3 coding DNA: TGTGCCAGCAGCGTAGAGCCCAGGGGTACTGAAGCTTTCTTT.

In this sample, this clonotype turned up a few times. The gene calls are TRBV27 and TRBJ2-5; no firm D call. CDR3 length: 15 residues. V dropped 0 bases and J dropped 2 bases, with 10 bases sitting between them. Germline assignment: CDR1 MNHEY and CDR2 SMNVEV (reference sequence). This chain's CDR3 is CASSLSSTAQETQYF. CDR3 coding DNA: TGTGCCAGCAGTTTATCTTCTACAGCTCAAGAGACCCAGTACTTC.

The table lists this clonotype with a few counts. CDR3 amino acids: CATSDLRLPYEQFF. CDR3 sequence (DNA): TGTGCCACCAGTGATTTGCGGCTTCCTTATGAGCAGTTCTTC. V is TRBV24-1 and J is TRBJ2-1; D is ambiguous. Trimming left V 0 bases short and J 8 bases short, with 10 bases between. The CDR3 extends over 14 amino acids. Germline V lookup: CDR1 KGHDR, CDR2 SFDVKD.